This TCR beta chain was observed in a study of T cell changes during pregnancy in multiple sclerosis. Produced via immunoSEQ multiplex PCR; TCRdb's table is partial and in-frame only. This table has about 50,000 clones, 85% to 95% appearing once. The CDR3 covers 17 residues. Trimming shortened V by 4 bases and J by 8 bases, and 23 bases separated the two germline ends. Per the germline V gene, CDR1 is MNHNS and CDR2 is SASEGT. The chain combines TRBV6-1 with TRBJ1-4, with D perhaps matching TRBD1 (5 bases). Material: CD4+ T cells from peripheral blood mononuclear cells, obtained in the third trimester of pregnancy. The TCR was taken from a female donor with multiple sclerosis, enrolled in a pregnancy study. CDR3 protein: CASSVPWGGREGEKLFF. CDR3 sequence (DNA): TGTGCCAGCAGTGTCCCCTGGGGCGGAAGAGAAGGGGAAAAACTGTTTTTT.